This TCR beta chain was found in a study of blood T cells in healthy people across ages. The germline V gene encodes CDR1 MNHNS and CDR2 SASEGT. Trimming left V 2 bases short and J 5 bases short, with 12 bases between. The CDR3 covers 14 residues. General study findings and limits: With unsorted PBMCs, a conclusive comparison of naive versus antigen-experienced cells was not possible.

Turning to this clonotype: Its antigen is still unknown.

With a J-beta primer mix and a sample-barcoded 5' primer, a second PCR ran 7 to 11 cycles. TCRdb re-called the 5' RACE reads with MiXCR, one entry per CDR3 protein. The data hold 780,000 or so distinct CDR3 sequences, with about 25% observed a single time. The study recruited healthy Caucasian donors from Russia who were aged about 6 to 90. Isolation per sample recovered at least 6 million PBMCs. The sample was also linked to a second study, of T cells of mothers and their children.

This receptor was taken from a boy under 18 in good health. This chain links TRBV6-1 with TRBJ1-1; possibly TRBD1 for D (6 bases). Input material: blood. The DNA for the CDR3 is TGTGCCAGCAGTGAACTCAGGGGAAGGACTGAAGCTTTCTTT. It translates to CASSELRGRTEAFF.